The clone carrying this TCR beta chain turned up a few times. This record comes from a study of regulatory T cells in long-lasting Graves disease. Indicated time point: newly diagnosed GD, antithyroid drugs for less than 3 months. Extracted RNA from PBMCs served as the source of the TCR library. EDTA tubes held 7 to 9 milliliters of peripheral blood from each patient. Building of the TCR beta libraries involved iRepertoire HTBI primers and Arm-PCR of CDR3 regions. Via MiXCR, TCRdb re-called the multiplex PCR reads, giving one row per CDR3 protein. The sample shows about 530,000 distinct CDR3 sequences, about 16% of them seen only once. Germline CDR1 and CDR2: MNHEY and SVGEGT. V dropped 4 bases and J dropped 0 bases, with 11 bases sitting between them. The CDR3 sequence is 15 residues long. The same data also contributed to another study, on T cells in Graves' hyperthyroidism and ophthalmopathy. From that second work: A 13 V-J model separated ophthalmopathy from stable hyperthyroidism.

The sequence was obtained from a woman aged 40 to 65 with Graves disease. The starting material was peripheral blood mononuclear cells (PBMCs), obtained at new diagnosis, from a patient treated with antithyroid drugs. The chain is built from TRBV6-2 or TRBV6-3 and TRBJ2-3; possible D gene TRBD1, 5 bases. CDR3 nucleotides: TGTGCCAGCAGTTCTCAGGGAATCAGCACAGATACGCAGTATTTT. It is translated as CASSSQGISTDTQYF.